The 9 T cell receptor beta chains below were found in one sample sequenced in a study of control samples from healthy donors and cancer patients. Method: immunoSEQ multiplex PCR; TCRdb's copy keeps in-frame clones and lacks some. The data contain 150,000 to 200,000 clones, approximately 94% of them seen just once; the ten biggest clones take up roughly 1.5%. Sequenced sample: blood. The receptor source for this set is a man aged 25-45 years in good health.

The chain is built from TRBV7-9 and TRBJ1-4; D might be TRBD1 (5 bases). Trimming removed 4 bases at V and 2 bases at J, with 14 bases between. Germline values: CDR1 SEHNR, CDR2 FQNEAQ (reference sequence). This CDR3 is 16 amino acids long. CDR3 sequence reads: CASSSRDAGTNEKLFF. The CDR3 nucleotides read TGTGCCAGCAGCTCGAGGGACGCAGGGACTAATGAAAAACTGTTTTTT.

The genes are TRBV5-5 and TRBJ2-7; TRBD1 matches at 12 bases. Germline lookup yields CDR1 SGHKS and CDR2 YYEKEE (reference sequence). This CDR3 spans 16 amino acids. V was clipped by 4 bases and J by 3 bases; unmatched bases: 8. In DNA form, the CDR3 reads TGTGCCAGCAGCCCGGGACAGGGGGCGAGTTACTACGAGCAGTACTTC. It encodes CASSPGQGASYYEQYF.

The chain joins TRBV5-1 to TRBJ1-3; 8 nucleotides align to TRBD1. The CDR3 has 16 residues. With 2 bases clipped from V and 4 bases from J, the junction kept 8 bases outside the gene matches. CDR1 and CDR2 (germline): SGHRS, YFSETQ. Written as DNA, the CDR3 is TGCGCCAGCAGCTTACGGCAGGGGGCGAGGGGAAACACCATATATTTT. This translates into CASSLRQGARGNTIYF.

The chain couples TRBV15 to TRBJ2-5, with 11 bases fitting TRBD1. The V and J ends lost 3 bases and 5 bases, in that order; junction bases with no gene match: 8. The CDR3 spans 16 residues. Germline V lookup: CDR1 LNHNV, CDR2 YYDKDF (reference sequence). CDR3 nucleotide sequence: TGTGCCACCAGCAGGGGGGACAGGGGGAGAGAGGAGACCCAGTACTTC. It codes for CATSRGDRGREETQYF.

The chain couples TRBV24-1 to TRBJ1-5, with D uncertain. V lost 3 bases to trimming and J lost 7 bases, with 9 bases between them. Germline V gives CDR1 KGHDR, CDR2 SFDVKD. CDR3 size: 13 residues. CDR3 in DNA: TGTGCCACCAGTGATGTAAAGGAGCAGCCCCAGCATTTT. Its translation is CATSDVKEQPQHF.

The chain has TRBV3-1 (or the pseudogene TRBV3-2) and TRBJ1-1; 7 positions match TRBD1. The CDR3 length is 16 residues. CDR1 is LGHDT and CDR2 is YNNKEL in the germline V gene (reference sequence). V dropped 4 bases and J dropped 0; count of bases not matched to a gene: 8. CDR3 bases: TGTGCCAGCAGCCCATACCGACAGGGCTTGAACACTGAAGCTTTCTTT. Its protein is CASSPYRQGLNTEAFF.

The V call is TRBV3-1 (or the pseudogene TRBV3-2), the J call TRBJ2-2; TRBD2 matches at 9 bases. The CDR3 contains 17 residues. After removal of 2 bases from V and 1 base from J, the junction contained 5 bases not matched to a gene. Per the germline V gene, CDR1 is LGHDT and CDR2 is YNNKEL (reference sequence). CDR3 in DNA: TGTGCCAGCAGCCAATCTCCTAGCGGGGTGAACACCGGGGAGCTGTTTTTT. Its translation: CASSQSPSGVNTGELFF.

The V and J genes are TRBV7-9 and TRBJ2-7; weak D call: TRBD2 (6 bases). Trimming stripped 1 base from V and 2 bases from J, with 12 bases between. The length of the CDR3 is 15 residues. Germline CDR1 SEHNR, CDR2 FQNEAQ (reference sequence). The DNA for the CDR3 is TGTGCCAGCAGCTTAGTGCGGGGCCCCGCCTACGAGCAGTACTTC. Its protein product is CASSLVRGPAYEQYF.

The chain employs TRBV27 and TRBJ2-7, with a possible D match to TRBD1 (5 bases). The CDR3 runs to 14 residues. Between the trimmed V and J ends, which lost 5 bases and 3 bases, there was a span of 14 bases. From germline, CDR1 is MNHEY and CDR2 SMNVEV (reference sequence). As DNA, the CDR3 is TGTGCCAGCAGTATTTCCAGGGTTTACTACGAGCAGTACTTC. Translated, it gives CASSISRVYYEQYF.